This section outlines one T cell receptor (beta chain) sequence together with its context. The sample belongs to a study of blood T cell repertoires in COVID-19. CDR3 length equals 14 residues. V lost 0 bases, J lost 8 bases, and 13 bases lay in between. Germline assignment: CDR1 MRHNA and CDR2 SNTAGT. TCRdb keeps only in-frame clones here, not all; method: immunoSEQ multiplex PCR. The sample yields some 200,000 clones, 94% seen once. The receptor's source is a man younger than 45 with COVID-19, enrolled during active disease. The sequenced material came from peripheral blood. V gene TRBV6-4 combines with J gene TRBJ1-2; D is uncertain. This CDR3 is CASSDSRAAGGYTF. CDR3 bases: TGTGCCAGCAGTGACTCGAGGGCAGCTGGGGGCTACACCTTC.